A selection of T cell receptor beta chains follows, all from one sample in a study of early T cells in non-severe SARS-CoV-2 infection. TCRdb reprocessed the 5' RACE reads with MiXCR, giving one entry per CDR3 protein. The repertoire holds roughly 120,000 distinct CDR3 sequences, with roughly 13% as singletons. This sample comprised whole blood, obtained at baseline. These receptor sequences come from an adult who was a healthcare worker with PCR-confirmed SARS-CoV-2 infection or an uninfected control (not recorded which). Both conserved end residues are part of each CDR3.

j_call: TRBJ1-1; v_call: TRBV12-3/TRBV12-4; cdr3_aa: CASSAGGGVLAFF
j_call: TRBJ2-6; v_call: TRBV7-6; cdr3_aa: CASSSLANVLTF
j_call: TRBJ2-7; v_call: TRBV4-1; cdr3_aa: CASSQEDRGLVYEQYF
j_call: TRBJ1-1; v_call: TRBV20-1; cdr3_aa: CSAPTVNTEAFF
j_call: TRBJ2-3; v_call: TRBV30; cdr3_aa: CAWSVTEYTDTQYF
j_call: TRBJ1-4; v_call: TRBV5-1; cdr3_aa: CASSLAGTEKLFF
j_call: TRBJ2-3; v_call: TRBV19; cdr3_aa: CASTSPGTSVGTQYF
j_call: TRBJ1-2; v_call: TRBV28; cdr3_aa: CASSLGRYGYTF
j_call: TRBJ2-1; v_call: TRBV15; cdr3_aa: CATSGGQGLYNEQFF
j_call: TRBJ2-5; v_call: TRBV6-5; cdr3_aa: CASSYSKLQETQYF
j_call: TRBJ2-7; v_call: TRBV29-1; cdr3_aa: CSVRGSYEQYF
j_call: TRBJ2-3; v_call: TRBV3-1; cdr3_aa: CASSPTGDTQYF
j_call: TRBJ2-2; v_call: TRBV3-1; cdr3_aa: CASSRRANTGELFF
j_call: TRBJ1-1; v_call: TRBV6-5; cdr3_aa: CASSKGVRNTEAFF
j_call: TRBJ2-7; v_call: TRBV28; cdr3_aa: CASRPRSYEQYF
j_call: TRBJ2-2; v_call: TRBV7-7; cdr3_aa: CASSRESGELFF
j_call: TRBJ1-1; v_call: TRBV20-1; cdr3_aa: CSTTGRAEAFF
j_call: TRBJ2-7; v_call: TRBV4-2; cdr3_aa: CASSHVGQGAAEQYF
j_call: TRBJ2-5; v_call: TRBV29-1; cdr3_aa: CSVGSGGSETQYF
j_call: TRBJ2-6; v_call: TRBV19; cdr3_aa: CASGPQGIGANVLTF
j_call: TRBJ1-1; v_call: TRBV5-1; cdr3_aa: CASSLRGTGLTEAFF
j_call: TRBJ2-3; v_call: TRBV5-1; cdr3_aa: CASSLVDSTDTQYF